Included here is one TCR beta chain sequence, with context. This clonotype appeared a few times. Its antigen is not yet known. Base qualities were left out, and no much larger clone turns up one base away. TCR cDNA was synthesized by 5'RACE template switching, through which a universal primer site and unique molecular identifiers were introduced. cDNA synthesis was primed from both the TCR alpha and TCR beta constant segments. Libraries were amplified in two PCR steps, with sample barcodes and sequencing adapters added in the second step. Libraries were sequenced on Illumina HiSeq 2500 (2x100 bp) or NovaSeq (2x150 bp). As for the original processing: Reads were demultiplexed and collapsed into UMI consensus sequences with MIGEC, and V(D)J alignment was performed with MiXCR. Clonotypes responding to the vaccine were identified with edgeR on replicate PBMC samples, with the criteria of FDR below 0.01 and a log2 fold change above 5 up to day 15. CD4 or CD8 identity was assigned to each bulk clonotype according to whether the clonotype was present at higher abundance in the sequenced CD4 repertoire or the sequenced CD8 repertoire. The public sequencing data were trimmed at Q25 with fastp and processed into clonotypes with MiXCR by TCRdb, which kept only in-frame beta chains. When rows share a CDR3 protein, they turn into one entry using the most common DNA and genes. TCRdb, not the original authors, processed these V and J calls. Within this sample are under 600,000 distinct CDR3 sequences, with roughly a fifth of them counted one time only. The ten top clones hold approximately 15% of the sample.

This sample was taken from a study of T cells after yellow fever vaccination (dated by TCRdb to the late 2010s). Regarding the complete study: The SMART-Seq v4 Ultra Low Input RNA kit was used to prepare libraries from fractions with low cell numbers. Blood was drawn at multiple timepoints before and after primary and secondary immunization, with bulk PBMC replicates and cell subsets isolated. To follow T-cell clones before and after both primary and booster YFV17D yellow fever vaccination, bulk TCR alpha and beta repertoires underwent longitudinal sequencing. The cohort comprised two healthy male donors, one aged 18 to 30 and one aged 30 to 40 years. The paper as a whole reports these results and caveats: After the booster, most clones that had expanded after primary vaccination were detected again (around 96% of CD4 and around nine tenths of CD8), suggesting broad maintenance of memory. Because the study included only a couple of donors, the extent to which the findings can be generalized is limited. A small share of clonotypes occurred in both CD4 and CD8 compartments, likely arising from convergent recombination. The secondary T-cell response was found to be weaker but faster than the primary response, with a peak reached on day 5 rather than on day 15. Because abundant contaminating clonotypes from the bulk population could be contained in FACS-sorted repertoires, computational filtering was required.

Taken with the paper, the label for treatment or condition translates to: live attenuated yellow fever vaccine strain. At every blood-draw timepoint, two biological replicates of bulk PBMCs were collected. A standard Ficoll-Paque protocol was used to isolate PBMCs from peripheral blood. RNA was extracted with TriZol from bulk PBMCs, CD4 and CD8 fractions, and dextramer-positive and dextramer-negative fractions. The TCR sequence derives from a man younger than 35 who received the YFV17D yellow fever vaccine. The sample consisted of PBMCs, taken about 20 days after the first yellow fever vaccination.

The CDR3 corresponds to CASSLDGIGANVLTF. At the DNA level, the sequence is TGTGCCAGCAGCTTAGATGGAATAGGGGCCAACGTCCTGACTTTC. The V and J genes are TRBV7-2 and TRBJ2-6, with the D gene too uncertain to name. For CDR1 and CDR2, the germline V gene lists SGHTA and FQGNSA. The germline ends are 8 bases apart after V is trimmed by 1 base and J by 4 bases. Including cysteine and phenylalanine, the CDR3 has 15 amino acids. Just CDR3 DNA is preserved here, 45 bases in frame from base 1.